The 2 T cell receptor beta chains reported below all come from one sample, sequenced in a study of cytomegalovirus exposure and HLA in healthy donors. Primers: 60 Vbeta forward and 13 Jbeta reverse. Measured with immunoSEQ multiplex PCR; TCRdb has only the in-frame clones, and not every one. Of tens of thousands of clones listed, about 60% were seen once; the top ten hold around 6%. The sample was PBMCs. These receptors all stem from a man aged 30 to 39 in good health and CMV-seropositive.

The chain uses TRBV30 and TRBJ2-2, with D unclear. The V gene's germline CDR1 is GTSNPN and CDR2 SVGIG (reference sequence). Trimming took off 1 base at V and 6 bases at J, with 6 bases between the two ends. This CDR3 has 12 residues. The CDR3 spells CAWSATAGELFF. The CDR3 bases are TGTGCCTGGAGTGCCACAGCCGGGGAGCTGTTTTTT.

This clone came up a few times. This chain uses TRBV6-6 with TRBJ1-5, with 7 positions matching TRBD1. The V gene end was trimmed by 0 bases and the J gene end by 7 bases; junction bases not matched to a gene: 6. Germline V gives CDR1 MNHNY, CDR2 SVGAGI (reference sequence). The CDR3 runs 15 residues. The chain's CDR3 is CASSYSRGQLQPQHF. The CDR3 DNA reads as TGTGCCAGCAGTTACTCGAGGGGGCAGTTACAGCCCCAGCATTTT.